This T cell receptor (beta chain) stems from a study of T cell repertoires in cytomegalovirus infection. On the study more broadly: Shared public TCR beta signatures pointed to both CMV infection and a matching HLA type.

Overall study results and limits: HLA-C-restricted CMV clonotypes gave the most frequent clonotype in two of eight donors. Of the TCR beta families, the public ones yielded a cumulative frequency that identified carriers of CMV plus the relevant HLA.

This clonotype was found many times. Its target is unknown. TCRdb reprocessed the reads with MiXCR, giving one entry per CDR3 protein. Of about 80,000 distinct CDR3 sequences in the sample, around 3.5% are singletons; the top ten hold 3.5% to 6%. The sample consisted of PBMCs. This receptor was identified in a human donor in good health (CMV status not recorded). Some clones in this sample may be carry-over from other donors' samples.

CDR3 in DNA: TGTGCCTGGAGTGCTCGCAAACAGGGGCCAGATACGCAGTATTTT. Translation gives CAWSARKQGPDTQYF. The chain couples TRBV30 to TRBJ2-3; 7 bases are a match to TRBD1. In germline, CDR1 is GTSNPN, CDR2 SVGIG (reference sequence). The CDR3 runs to 15 residues. V shed 1 base and J 4 bases; nucleotides not matched to a gene: 8.